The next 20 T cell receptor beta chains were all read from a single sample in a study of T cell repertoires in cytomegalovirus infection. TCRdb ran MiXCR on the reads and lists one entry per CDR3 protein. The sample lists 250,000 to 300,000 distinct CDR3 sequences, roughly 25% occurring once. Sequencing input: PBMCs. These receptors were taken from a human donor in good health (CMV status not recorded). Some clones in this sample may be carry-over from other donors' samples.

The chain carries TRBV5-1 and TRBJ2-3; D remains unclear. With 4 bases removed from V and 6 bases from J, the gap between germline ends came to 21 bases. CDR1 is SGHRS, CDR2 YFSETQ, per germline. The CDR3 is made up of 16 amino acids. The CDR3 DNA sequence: TGCGCCAGCAGCCCGGACGGGCGGACGCCCGGGGATACGCAGTATTTT. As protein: CASSPDGRTPGDTQYF.

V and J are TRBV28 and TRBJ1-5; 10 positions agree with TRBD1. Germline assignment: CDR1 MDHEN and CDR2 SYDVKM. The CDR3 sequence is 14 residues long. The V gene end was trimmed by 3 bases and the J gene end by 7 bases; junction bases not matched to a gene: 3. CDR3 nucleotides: TGTGCCAGCAGTTTTGGGACAGGGGTGCAGCCCCAGCATTTT. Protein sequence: CASSFGTGVQPQHF. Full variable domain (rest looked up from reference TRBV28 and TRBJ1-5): DVKVTQSSRYLVKRTGEKVFLECVQDMDHENMFWYRQDPGLGLRLIYFSYDVKMKEKGDIPEGYSVSREKKERFSLILESASTNQTSMYLCASSFGTGVQPQHFGDGTRLSIL.

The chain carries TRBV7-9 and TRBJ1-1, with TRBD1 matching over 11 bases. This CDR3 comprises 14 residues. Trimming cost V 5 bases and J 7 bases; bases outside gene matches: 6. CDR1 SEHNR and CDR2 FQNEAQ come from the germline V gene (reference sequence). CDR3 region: CASSRGQGAVEAFF. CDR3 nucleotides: TGTGCCAGCAGCCGCGGACAGGGGGCAGTTGAAGCTTTCTTT.

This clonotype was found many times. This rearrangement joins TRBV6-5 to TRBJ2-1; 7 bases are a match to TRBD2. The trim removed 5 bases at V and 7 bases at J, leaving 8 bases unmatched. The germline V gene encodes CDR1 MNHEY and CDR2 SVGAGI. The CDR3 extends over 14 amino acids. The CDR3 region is CASSGLAELNEQFF. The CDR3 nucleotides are TGTGCCAGCAGTGGCCTAGCGGAGTTAAATGAGCAGTTCTTC.

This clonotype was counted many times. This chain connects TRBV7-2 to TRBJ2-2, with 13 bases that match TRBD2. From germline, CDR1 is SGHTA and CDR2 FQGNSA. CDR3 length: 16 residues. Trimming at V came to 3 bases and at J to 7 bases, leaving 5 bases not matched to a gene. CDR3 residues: CASSFRLAGGSGELFF. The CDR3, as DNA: TGTGCCAGCAGCTTTAGACTAGCGGGAGGAAGCGGGGAGCTGTTTTTT. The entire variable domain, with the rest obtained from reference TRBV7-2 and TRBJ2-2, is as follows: GAGVSQSPSNKVTEKGKDVELRCDPISGHTALYWYRQSLGQGLEFLIYFQGNSAPDKSGLPSDRFSAERTGGSVSTLTIQRTQQEDSAVYLCASSFRLAGGSGELFFGEGSRLTVL.

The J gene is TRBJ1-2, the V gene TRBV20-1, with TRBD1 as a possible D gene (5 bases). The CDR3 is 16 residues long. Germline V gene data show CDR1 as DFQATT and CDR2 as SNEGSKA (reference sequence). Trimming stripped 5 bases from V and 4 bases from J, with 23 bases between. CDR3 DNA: TGCAGTGCTTTCCCCTTAGGCGACAGTGGAAGCTATGGCTACACCTTC. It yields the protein CSAFPLGDSGSYGYTF.

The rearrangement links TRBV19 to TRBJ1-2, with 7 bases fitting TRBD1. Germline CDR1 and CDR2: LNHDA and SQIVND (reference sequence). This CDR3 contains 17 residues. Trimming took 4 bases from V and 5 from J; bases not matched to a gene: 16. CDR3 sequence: CASSTTTGQAAGYGYTF. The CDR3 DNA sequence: TGTGCCAGTAGTACAACGACCGGACAGGCCGCAGGGTATGGCTACACCTTC. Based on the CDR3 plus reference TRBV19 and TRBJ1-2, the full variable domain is DGGITQSPKYLFRKEGQNVTLSCEQNLNHDAMYWYRQDPGQGLRLIYYSQIVNDFQKGDIAEGYSVSREKKESFPLTVTSAQKNPTAFYLCASSTTTGQAAGYGYTFGSGTRLTVV.

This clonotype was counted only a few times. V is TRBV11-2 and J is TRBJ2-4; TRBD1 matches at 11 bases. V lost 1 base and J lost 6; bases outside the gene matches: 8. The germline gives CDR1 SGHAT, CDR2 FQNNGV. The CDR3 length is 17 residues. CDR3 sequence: CASSLVGTGGLINIQYF. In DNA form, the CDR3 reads TGTGCCAGCAGCTTAGTGGGGACAGGGGGATTAATAAACATTCAGTACTTC.

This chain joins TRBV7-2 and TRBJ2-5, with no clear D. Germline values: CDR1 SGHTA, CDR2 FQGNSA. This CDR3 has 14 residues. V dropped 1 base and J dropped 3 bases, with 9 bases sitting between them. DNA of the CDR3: TGTGCCAGCAGCTTAGGGTTGTTGAAAGAGACCCAGTACTTC. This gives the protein CASSLGLLKETQYF.

For the CDR3, the DNA is TGTGCCAGCAGCTTAGCCTTACGGGCGGCAGGGGAGCAGTTCTTC. Protein sequence: CASSLALRAAGEQFF. This chain links TRBV7-9 with TRBJ2-1; D perhaps matches TRBD1 (5 bases). V was clipped by 0 bases and J by 10 bases, with 16 bases between them. The germline CDR1 and CDR2 sequences are SEHNR and FQNEAQ (reference sequence). The CDR3 is made up of 15 amino acids.

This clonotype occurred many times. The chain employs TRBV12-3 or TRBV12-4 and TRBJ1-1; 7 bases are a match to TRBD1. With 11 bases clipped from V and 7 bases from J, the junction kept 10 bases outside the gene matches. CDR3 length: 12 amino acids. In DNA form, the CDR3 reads TGTGCCGCCAAAGGGGACAGCCTTGAAGCTTTCTTT. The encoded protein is CAAKGDSLEAFF.

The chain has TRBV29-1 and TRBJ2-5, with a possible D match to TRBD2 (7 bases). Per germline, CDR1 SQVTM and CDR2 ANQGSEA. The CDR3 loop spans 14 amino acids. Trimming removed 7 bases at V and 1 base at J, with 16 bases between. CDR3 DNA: TGCAGCGCCTTACGGGGAGGGGGCCAAGAGACCCAGTACTTC. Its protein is CSALRGGGQETQYF. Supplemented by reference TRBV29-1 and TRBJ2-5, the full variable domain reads SAVISQKPSRDICQRGTSLTIQCQVDSQVTMMFWYRQQPGQSLTLIATANQGSEATYESGFVIDKFPISRPNLTFSTLTVSNMSPEDSSIYLCSALRGGGQETQYFGPGTRLLVL.

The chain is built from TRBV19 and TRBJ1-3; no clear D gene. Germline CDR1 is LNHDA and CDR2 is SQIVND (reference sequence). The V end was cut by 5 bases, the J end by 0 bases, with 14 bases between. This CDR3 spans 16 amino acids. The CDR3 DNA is TGTGCCAGTAGTCTAAAAACAGCCTTCTCTGGAAACACCATATATTTT. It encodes CASSLKTAFSGNTIYF.

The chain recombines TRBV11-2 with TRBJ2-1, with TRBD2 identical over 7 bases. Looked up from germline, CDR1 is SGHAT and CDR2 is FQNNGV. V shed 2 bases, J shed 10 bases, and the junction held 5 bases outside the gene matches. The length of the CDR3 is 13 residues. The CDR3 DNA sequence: TGTGCCAGCAGCTTACCGACTAGCCTAGAGCAGTTCTTC. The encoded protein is CASSLPTSLEQFF.

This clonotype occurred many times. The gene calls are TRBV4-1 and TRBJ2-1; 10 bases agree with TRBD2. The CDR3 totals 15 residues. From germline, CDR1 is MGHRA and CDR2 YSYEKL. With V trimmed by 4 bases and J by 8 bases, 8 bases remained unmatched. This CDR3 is CASSPLSGRGDEQFF. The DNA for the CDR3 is TGCGCCAGCAGCCCCCTAAGCGGGAGGGGCGATGAGCAGTTCTTC.

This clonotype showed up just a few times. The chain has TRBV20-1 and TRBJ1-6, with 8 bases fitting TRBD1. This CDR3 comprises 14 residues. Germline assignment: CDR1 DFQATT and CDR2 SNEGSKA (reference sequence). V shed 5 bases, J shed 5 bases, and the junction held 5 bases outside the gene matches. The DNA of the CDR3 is TGCAGTGCTTTCCGGGACAGGCATAATTCACCCCTCCACTTT. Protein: CSAFRDRHNSPLHF.

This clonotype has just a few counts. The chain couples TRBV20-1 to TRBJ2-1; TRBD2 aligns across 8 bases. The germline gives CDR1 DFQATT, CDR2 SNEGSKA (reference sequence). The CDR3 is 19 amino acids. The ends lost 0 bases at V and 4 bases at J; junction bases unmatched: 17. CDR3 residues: CSARDQGFGGVHLYNEQFF. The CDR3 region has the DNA TGCAGTGCTAGAGATCAAGGGTTCGGGGGGGTCCATTTATACAATGAGCAGTTCTTC.

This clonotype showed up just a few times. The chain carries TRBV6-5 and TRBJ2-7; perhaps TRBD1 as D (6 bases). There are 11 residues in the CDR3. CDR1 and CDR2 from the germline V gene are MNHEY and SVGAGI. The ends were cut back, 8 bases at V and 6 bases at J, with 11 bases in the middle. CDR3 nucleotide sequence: TGTGCCAGCCTCAGGGGCGGCGAGCAGTACTTC. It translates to CASLRGGEQYF.

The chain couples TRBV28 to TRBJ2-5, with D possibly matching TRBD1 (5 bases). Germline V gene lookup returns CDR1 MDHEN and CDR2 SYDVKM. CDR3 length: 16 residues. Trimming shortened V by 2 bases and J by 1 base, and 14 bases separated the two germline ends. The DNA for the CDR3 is TGTGCCAGCAGTTTAGGTGCAGCCAGGGTCCAAGAGACCCAGTACTTC. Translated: CASSLGAARVQETQYF.

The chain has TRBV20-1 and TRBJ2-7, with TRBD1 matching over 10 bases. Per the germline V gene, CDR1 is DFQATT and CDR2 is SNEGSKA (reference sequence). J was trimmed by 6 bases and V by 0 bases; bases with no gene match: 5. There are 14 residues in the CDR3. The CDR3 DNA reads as TGCAGTGCTAGAGATCAGGGACAGGGGCGCGAGCAGTACTTC. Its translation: CSARDQGQGREQYF.